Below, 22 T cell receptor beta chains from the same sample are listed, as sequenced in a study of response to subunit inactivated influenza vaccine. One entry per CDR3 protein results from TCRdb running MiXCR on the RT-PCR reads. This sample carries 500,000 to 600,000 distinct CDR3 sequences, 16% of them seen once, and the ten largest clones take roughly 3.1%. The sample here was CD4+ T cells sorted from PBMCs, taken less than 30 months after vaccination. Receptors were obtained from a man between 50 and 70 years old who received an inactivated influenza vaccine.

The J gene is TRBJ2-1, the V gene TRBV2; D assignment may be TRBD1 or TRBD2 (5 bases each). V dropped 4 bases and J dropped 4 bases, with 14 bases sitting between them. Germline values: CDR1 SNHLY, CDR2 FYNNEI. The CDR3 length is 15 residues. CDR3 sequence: CASSVGEASYNEQFF. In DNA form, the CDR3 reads TGTGCCAGCAGTGTGGGGGAAGCATCGTACAATGAGCAGTTCTTC. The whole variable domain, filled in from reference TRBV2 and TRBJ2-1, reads EPEVTQTPSHQVTQMGQEVILRCVPISNHLYFYWYRQILGQKVEFLVSFYNNEISEKSEIFDDQFSVERPDGSNFTLKIRSTKLEDSAMYFCASSVGEASYNEQFFGPGTRLTVL.

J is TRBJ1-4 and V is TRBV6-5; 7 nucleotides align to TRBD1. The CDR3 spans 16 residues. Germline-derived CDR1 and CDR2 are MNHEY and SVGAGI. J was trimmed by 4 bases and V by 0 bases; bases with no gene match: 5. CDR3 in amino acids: CASSYSYRGLNEKLFF. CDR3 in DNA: TGTGCCAGCAGTTACTCTTACAGGGGACTTAATGAAAAACTGTTTTTT.

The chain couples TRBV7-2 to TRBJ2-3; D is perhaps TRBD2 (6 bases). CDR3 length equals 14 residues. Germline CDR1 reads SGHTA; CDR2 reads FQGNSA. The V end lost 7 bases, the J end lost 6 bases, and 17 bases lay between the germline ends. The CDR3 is CASIRGTLMDTQYF. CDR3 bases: TGTGCCAGCATCCGGGGGACTTTGATGGATACGCAGTATTTT. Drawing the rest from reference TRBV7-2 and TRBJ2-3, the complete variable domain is GAGVSQSPSNKVTEKGKDVELRCDPISGHTALYWYRQSLGQGLEFLIYFQGNSAPDKSGLPSDRFSAERTGGSVSTLTIQRTQQEDSAVYLCASIRGTLMDTQYFGPGTRLTVL.

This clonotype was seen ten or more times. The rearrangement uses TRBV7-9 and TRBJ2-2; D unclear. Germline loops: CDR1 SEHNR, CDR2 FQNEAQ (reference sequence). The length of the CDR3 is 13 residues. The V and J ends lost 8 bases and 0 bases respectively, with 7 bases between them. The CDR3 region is CASEVPNTGELFF. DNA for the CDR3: TGTGCCAGCGAAGTTCCGAACACCGGGGAGCTGTTTTTT. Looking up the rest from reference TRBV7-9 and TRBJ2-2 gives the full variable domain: DTGVSQNPRHKITKRGQNVTFRCDPISEHNRLYWYRQTLGQGPEFLTYFQNEAQLEKSRLLSDRFSAERPKGSFSTLEIQRTEQGDSAMYLCASEVPNTGELFFGEGSRLTVL.

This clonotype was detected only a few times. CDR3 in amino acids: CASSMTGSTNEKLFF. The CDR3 coding sequence is TGTGCCAGCAGCATGACAGGCTCAACTAATGAAAAACTGTTTTTT. This chain connects TRBV11-2 to TRBJ1-4, with D possibly matching TRBD1 (6 bases). Per germline, CDR1 SGHAT and CDR2 FQNNGV. Trimming took 5 bases from V and 0 from J, leaving 10 bases between them. The CDR3 is 15 amino acids.

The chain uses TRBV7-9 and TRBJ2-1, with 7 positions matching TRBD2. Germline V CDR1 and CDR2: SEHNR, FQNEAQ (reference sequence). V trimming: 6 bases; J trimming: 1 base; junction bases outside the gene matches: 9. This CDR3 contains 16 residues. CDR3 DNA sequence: TGTGCCAGCAGACTAATAGCGGGTTCATCCTACAATGAGCAGTTCTTC. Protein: CASRLIAGSSYNEQFF.

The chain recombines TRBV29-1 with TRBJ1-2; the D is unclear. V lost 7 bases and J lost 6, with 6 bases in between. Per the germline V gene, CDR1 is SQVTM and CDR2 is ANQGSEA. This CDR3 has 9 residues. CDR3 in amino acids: CSADNGYTF. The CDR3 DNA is TGCAGCGCTGACAATGGCTACACCTTC.

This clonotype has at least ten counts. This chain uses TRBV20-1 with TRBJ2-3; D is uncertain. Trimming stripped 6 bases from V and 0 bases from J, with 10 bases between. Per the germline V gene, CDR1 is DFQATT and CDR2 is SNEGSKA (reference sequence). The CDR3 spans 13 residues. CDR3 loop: CSANYPSTDTQYF. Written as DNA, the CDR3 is TGCAGTGCAAACTATCCTAGCACAGATACGCAGTATTTT.

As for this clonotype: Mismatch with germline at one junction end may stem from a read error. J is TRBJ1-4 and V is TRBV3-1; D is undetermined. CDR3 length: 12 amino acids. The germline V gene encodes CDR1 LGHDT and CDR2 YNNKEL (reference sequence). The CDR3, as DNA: TGTGCCAGCAGCCAAGCAACGGGAGCCCCCGTTTTT. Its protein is CASSQATGAPVF.

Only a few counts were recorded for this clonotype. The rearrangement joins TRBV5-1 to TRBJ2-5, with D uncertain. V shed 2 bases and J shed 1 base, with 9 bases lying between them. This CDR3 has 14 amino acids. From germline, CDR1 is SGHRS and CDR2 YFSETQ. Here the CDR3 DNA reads TGCGCCAGCAGCTTTACGGTGGCCCAAGAGACCCAGTACTTC. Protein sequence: CASSFTVAQETQYF.

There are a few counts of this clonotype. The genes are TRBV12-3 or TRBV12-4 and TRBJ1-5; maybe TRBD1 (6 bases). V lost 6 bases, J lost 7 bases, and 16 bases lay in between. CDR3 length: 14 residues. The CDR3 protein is CASRSRDTYQPQHF. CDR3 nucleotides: TGTGCCAGCAGATCCCGGGACACTTACCAGCCCCAGCATTTT.

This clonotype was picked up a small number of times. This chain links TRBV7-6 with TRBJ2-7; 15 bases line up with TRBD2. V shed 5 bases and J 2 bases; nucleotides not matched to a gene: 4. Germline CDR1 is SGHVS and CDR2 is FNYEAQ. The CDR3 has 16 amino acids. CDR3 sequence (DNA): TGTGCCAGCAGCAGTAGGACTAGCGGGAGGGCCTACGAGCAGTACTTC. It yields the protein CASSSRTSGRAYEQYF.

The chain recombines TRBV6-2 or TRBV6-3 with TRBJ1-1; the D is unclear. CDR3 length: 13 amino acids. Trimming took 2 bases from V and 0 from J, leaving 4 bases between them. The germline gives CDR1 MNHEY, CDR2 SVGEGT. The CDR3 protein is CASSYILNTEAFF. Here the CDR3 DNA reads TGTGCCAGCAGTTACATATTGAACACTGAAGCTTTCTTT.

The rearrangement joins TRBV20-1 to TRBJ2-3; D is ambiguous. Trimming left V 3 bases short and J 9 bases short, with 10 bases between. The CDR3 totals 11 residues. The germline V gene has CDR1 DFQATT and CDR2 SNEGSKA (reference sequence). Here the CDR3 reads CSARNRLTQYF. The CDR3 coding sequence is TGCAGTGCTAGGAACCGCTTAACGCAGTATTTT.

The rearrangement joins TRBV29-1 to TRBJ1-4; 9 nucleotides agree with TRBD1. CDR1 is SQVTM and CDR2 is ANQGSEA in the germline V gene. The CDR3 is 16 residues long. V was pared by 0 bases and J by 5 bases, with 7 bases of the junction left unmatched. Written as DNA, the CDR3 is TGCAGCGTTGAAGAAAAATGGACAGGGGAAAATGAAAAACTGTTTTTT. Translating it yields CSVEEKWTGENEKLFF.

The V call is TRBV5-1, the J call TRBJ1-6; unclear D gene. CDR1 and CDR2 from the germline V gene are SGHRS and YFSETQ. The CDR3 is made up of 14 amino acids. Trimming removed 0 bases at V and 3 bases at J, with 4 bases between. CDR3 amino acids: CASSLGDYNSPLHF. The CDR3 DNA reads TGCGCCAGCAGCTTGGGGGACTATAATTCACCCCTCCACTTT.

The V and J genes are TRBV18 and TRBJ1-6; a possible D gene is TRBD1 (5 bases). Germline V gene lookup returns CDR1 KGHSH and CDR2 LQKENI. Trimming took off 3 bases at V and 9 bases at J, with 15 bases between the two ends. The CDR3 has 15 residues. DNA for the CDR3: TGTGCCAGCTCACCTCCATCCTCAGGGTTTTCACCCCTCCACTTT. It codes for CASSPPSSGFSPLHF.

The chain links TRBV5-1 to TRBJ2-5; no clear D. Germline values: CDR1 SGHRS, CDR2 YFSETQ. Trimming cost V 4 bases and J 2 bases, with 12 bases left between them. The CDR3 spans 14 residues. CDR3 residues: CASSQGPMQETQYF. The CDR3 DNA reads TGCGCCAGCAGCCAAGGGCCGATGCAAGAGACCCAGTACTTC.

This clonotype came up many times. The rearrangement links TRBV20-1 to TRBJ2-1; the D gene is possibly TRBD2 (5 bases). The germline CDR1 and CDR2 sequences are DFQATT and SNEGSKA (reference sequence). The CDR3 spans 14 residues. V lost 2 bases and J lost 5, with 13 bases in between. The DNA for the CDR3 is TGCAGTGCTAGACGCGAGACTACTGACAATGAGCAGTTCTTC. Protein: CSARRETTDNEQFF.

The CDR3, as DNA: TGTGCCAGCAGCTTGGCGTACACTGAAGCTTTCTTT. Amino acids: CASSLAYTEAFF. The V gene is TRBV5-5, the J gene TRBJ1-1; D uncertain. The germline gives CDR1 SGHKS, CDR2 YYEKEE (reference sequence). The CDR3 has 12 residues. Trimming cost V 0 bases and J 3 bases, with 3 bases left between them. Full variable domain (remainder filled in from reference TRBV5-5 and TRBJ1-1): DAGVTQSPTHLIKTRGQQVTLRCSPISGHKSVSWYQQVLGQGPQFIFQYYEKEERGRGNFPDRFSARQFPNYSSELNVNALLLGDSALYLCASSLAYTEAFFGQGTRLTVV.

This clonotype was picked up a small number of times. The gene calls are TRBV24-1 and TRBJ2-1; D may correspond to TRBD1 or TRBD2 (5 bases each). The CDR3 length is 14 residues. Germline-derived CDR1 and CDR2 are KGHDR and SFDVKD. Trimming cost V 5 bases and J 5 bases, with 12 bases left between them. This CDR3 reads CATSGRGVNNEQFF. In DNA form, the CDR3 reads TGTGCCACCAGTGGGCGAGGGGTCAACAATGAGCAGTTCTTC.

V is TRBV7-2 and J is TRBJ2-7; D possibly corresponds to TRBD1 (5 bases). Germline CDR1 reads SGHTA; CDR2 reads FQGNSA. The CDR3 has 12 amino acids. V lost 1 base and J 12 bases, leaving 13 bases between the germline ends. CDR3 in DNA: TGTGCCAGCAGCTTAGAGGGGCCCGCGCGGTACTTC. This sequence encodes CASSLEGPARYF. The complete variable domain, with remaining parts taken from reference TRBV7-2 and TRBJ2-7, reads GAGVSQSPSNKVTEKGKDVELRCDPISGHTALYWYRQSLGQGLEFLIYFQGNSAPDKSGLPSDRFSAERTGGSVSTLTIQRTQQEDSAVYLCASSLEGPARYFGPGTRLTVT.